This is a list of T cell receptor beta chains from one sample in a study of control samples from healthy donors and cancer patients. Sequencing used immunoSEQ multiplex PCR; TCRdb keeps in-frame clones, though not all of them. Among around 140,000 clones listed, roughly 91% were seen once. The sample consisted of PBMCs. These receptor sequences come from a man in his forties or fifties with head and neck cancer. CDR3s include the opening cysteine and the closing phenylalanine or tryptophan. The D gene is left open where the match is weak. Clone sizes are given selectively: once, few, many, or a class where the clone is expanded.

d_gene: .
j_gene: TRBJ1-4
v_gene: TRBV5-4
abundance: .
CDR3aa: CASSLEYASEKLFF
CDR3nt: TGTGCCAGCAGCTTGGAGTACGCATCTGAAAAACTGTTTTTT

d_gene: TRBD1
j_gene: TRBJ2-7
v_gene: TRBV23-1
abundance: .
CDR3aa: CASSRGTGGSYEQYF
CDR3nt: TGCGCCAGCAGTCGAGGGACAGGGGGCTCCTACGAGCAGTACTTC

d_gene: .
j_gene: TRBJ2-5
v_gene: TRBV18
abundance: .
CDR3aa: CASSPPSQETQYF
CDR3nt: TGTGCCAGCTCACCACCGAGCCAAGAGACCCAGTACTTC

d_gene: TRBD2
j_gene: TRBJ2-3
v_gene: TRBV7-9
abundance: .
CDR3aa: CASSLGDTSGGTDTQYF
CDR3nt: TGTGCCAGCAGCTTAGGAGATACTAGCGGGGGCACAGATACGCAGTATTTT

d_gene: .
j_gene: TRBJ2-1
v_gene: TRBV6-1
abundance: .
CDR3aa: CASSDKSGDQFF
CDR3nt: TGTGCCAGCAGTGACAAGAGTGGCGATCAGTTCTTC

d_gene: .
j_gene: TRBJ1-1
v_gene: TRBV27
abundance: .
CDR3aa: CASSLWENTEAFF
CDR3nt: TGTGCCAGCAGTTTATGGGAGAACACTGAAGCTTTCTTT

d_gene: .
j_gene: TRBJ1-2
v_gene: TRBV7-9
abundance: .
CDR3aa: CASRPGSPNGYTF
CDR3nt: TGTGCCAGCAGGCCGGGATCCCCCAACGGCTACACCTTC

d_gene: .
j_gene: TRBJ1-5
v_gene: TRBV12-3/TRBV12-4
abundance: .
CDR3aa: CASSAGINQPQHF
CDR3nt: TGTGCCAGCAGTGCTGGCATAAATCAGCCCCAGCATTTT

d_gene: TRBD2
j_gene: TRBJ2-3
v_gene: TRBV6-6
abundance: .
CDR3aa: CASGRGSTDTQYF
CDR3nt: TGTGCCAGCGGGAGGGGTTCCACAGATACGCAGTATTTT

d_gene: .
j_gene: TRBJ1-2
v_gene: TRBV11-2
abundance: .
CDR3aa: CASSLFGGRGYTF
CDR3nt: TGTGCCAGCAGCTTATTCGGGGGCAGGGGCTACACCTTC

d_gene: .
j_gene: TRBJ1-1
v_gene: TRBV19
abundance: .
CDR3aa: CASSPQARVNTEAFF
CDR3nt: TGTGCCAGTAGTCCCCAAGCCAGAGTGAACACTGAAGCTTTCTTT

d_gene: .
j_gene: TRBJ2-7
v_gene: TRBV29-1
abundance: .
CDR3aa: CSVESGTSYEQYF
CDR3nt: TGCAGCGTTGAATCGGGTACATCCTACGAGCAGTACTTC

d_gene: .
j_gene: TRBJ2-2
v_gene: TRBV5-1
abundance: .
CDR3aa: CASSLRTQQFLNTGELFF
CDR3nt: TGCGCCAGCAGCTTGCGCACCCAGCAATTCTTGAACACCGGGGAGCTGTTTTTT

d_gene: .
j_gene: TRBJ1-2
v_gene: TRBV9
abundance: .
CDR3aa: CASSVAGGYTF
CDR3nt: TGTGCCAGCAGCGTAGCGGGGGGCTACACCTTC

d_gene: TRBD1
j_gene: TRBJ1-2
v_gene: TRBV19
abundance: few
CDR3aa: CASSTPGQRGYTF
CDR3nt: TGTGCCAGTAGTACCCCGGGACAGCGTGGCTACACCTTC

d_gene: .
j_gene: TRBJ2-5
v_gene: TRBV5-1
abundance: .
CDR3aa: CASSLAAQLQETQYF
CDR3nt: TGCGCCAGCAGCTTGGCCGCACAACTCCAAGAGACCCAGTACTTC

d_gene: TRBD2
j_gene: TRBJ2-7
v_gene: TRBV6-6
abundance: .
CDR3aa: CASSQIPRNRDHSGSSYEQYF
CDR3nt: TGTGCCAGCAGTCAAATTCCGAGAAATCGGGACCATAGCGGGAGTTCCTACGAGCAGTACTTC

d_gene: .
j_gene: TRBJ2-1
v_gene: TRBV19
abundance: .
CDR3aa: CASSRYNEQFF
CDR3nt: TGTGCCAGTAGTCGATACAATGAGCAGTTCTTC

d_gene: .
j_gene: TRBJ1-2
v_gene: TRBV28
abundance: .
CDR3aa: CASSFDLDYGYTF
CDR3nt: TGTGCCAGCAGTTTTGACCTCGACTATGGCTACACCTTC

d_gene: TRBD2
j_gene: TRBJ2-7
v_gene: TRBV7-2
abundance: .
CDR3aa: CASSPREAPYEQYF
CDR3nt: TGTGCCAGCAGCCCGCGGGAGGCCCCCTACGAGCAGTACTTC

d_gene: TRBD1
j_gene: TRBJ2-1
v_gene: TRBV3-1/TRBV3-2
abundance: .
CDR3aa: CASSQNRGEQFF
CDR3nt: TGTGCCAGCAGCCAAAACAGGGGTGAGCAGTTCTTC

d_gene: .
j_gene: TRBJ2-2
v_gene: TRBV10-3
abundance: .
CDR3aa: CAISESTGLTGELFF
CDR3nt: TGTGCCATCAGTGAGTCTACAGGGTTAACCGGGGAGCTGTTTTTT

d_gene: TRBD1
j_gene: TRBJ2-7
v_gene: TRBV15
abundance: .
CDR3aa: CATSRGGTGTGRDEQYF
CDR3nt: TGTGCCACCAGCAGGGGGGGAACCGGGACAGGACGAGACGAGCAGTACTTC

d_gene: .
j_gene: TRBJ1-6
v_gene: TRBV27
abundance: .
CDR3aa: CASSSGTYNSPLHF
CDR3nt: TGTGCCAGCAGTTCAGGAACCTATAATTCACCCCTCCACTTT

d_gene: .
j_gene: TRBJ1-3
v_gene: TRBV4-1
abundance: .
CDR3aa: CASSQVTGLGNTIYF
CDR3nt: TGCGCCAGCAGCCAAGTTACAGGGCTGGGAAACACCATATATTTT

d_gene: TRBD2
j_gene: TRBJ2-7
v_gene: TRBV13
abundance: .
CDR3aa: CASSQTSGIYEQYF
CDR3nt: TGTGCCAGCAGCCAGACTAGCGGGATCTACGAGCAGTACTTC

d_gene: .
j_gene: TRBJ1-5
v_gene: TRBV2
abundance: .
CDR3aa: CASTDQGVSNQPQHF
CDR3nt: TGTGCCAGCACCGACCAGGGCGTTAGCAATCAGCCCCAGCATTTT

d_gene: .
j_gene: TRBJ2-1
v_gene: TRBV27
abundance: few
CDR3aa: CASSLSLLSSYNEQFF
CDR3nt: TGTGCCAGCAGTTTATCGCTCCTTAGCTCCTACAATGAGCAGTTCTTC

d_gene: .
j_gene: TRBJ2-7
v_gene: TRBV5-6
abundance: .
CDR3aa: CASSLVGGVYEQYF
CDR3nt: TGTGCCAGCAGCTTGGTAGGAGGGGTGTACGAGCAGTACTTC

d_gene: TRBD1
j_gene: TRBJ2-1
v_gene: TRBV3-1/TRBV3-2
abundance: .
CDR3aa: CASSQGVGTGSSYNEQFF
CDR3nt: TGTGCCAGCAGCCAAGGAGTGGGGACAGGGAGCTCCTACAATGAGCAGTTCTTC

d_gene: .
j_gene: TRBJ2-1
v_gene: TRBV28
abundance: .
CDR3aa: CASSPQSGEQFF
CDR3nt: TGTGCCAGCAGCCCCCAGTCGGGTGAGCAGTTCTTC

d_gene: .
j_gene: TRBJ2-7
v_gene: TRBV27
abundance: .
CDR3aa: CASSLSILLLYEQYF
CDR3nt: TGTGCCAGCAGTTTATCGATACTGTTACTCTACGAGCAGTACTTC

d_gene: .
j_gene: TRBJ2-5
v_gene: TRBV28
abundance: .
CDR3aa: CASSPGDRIITTQYF
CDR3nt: TGTGCCAGCAGTCCCGGGGACCGCATAATAACGACCCAGTACTTC

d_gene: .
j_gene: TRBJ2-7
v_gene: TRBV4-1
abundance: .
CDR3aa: CASSQDLVATTYEQYF
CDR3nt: TGCGCCAGCAGCCAAGATCTTGTAGCTACTACCTACGAGCAGTACTTC

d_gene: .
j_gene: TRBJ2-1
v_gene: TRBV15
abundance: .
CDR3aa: CATSRERQTRSYNEQFF
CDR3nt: TGTGCCACCAGCAGAGAGCGACAAACTCGCTCCTACAATGAGCAGTTCTTC

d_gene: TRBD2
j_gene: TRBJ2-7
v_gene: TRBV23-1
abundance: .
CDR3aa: CASPPRPGLRLGTSNSYEQYF
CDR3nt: TGCGCCAGCCCACCGAGGCCCGGACTGAGACTGGGGACTAGCAATTCGTACGAGCAGTACTTC

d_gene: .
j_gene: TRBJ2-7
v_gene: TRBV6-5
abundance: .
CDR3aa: CANLMRDGGTYEQYF
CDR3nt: TGTGCCAACCTTATGCGAGACGGAGGGACCTACGAGCAGTACTTC

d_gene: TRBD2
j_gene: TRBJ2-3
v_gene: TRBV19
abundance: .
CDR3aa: CASSTRSSGRGDTQYF
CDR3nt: TGTGCCAGTAGTACTCGTAGTAGCGGGAGGGGAGATACGCAGTATTTT

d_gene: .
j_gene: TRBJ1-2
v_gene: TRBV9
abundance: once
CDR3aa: CASSVVGFNYGYTF
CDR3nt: TGTGCCAGCAGCGTAGTTGGGTTTAACTATGGCTACACCTTC

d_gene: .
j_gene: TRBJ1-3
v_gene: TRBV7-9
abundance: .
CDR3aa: CASSLGQGRNTIYF
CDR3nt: TGTGCCAGCAGCTTAGGGCAGGGGAGGAACACCATATATTTT

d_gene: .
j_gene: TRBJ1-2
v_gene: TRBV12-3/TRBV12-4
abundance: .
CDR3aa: CASRSHDGIVTF
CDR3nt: TGTGCCAGCAGATCCCACGACGGAATAGTCACCTTC

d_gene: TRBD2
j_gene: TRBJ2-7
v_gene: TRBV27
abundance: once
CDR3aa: CASSEQGRGKGLAVLYEQYF
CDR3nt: TGTGCCAGCAGTGAACAGGGAAGGGGCAAAGGACTAGCGGTACTCTACGAGCAGTACTTC

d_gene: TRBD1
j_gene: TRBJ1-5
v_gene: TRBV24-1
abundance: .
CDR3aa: CATSDTGQGSNQPQHF
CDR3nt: TGTGCCACCAGTGATACGGGACAGGGTAGCAATCAGCCCCAGCATTTT

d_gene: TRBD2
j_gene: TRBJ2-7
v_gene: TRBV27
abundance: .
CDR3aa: CASSARTSGRNEQYF
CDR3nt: TGTGCCAGCAGTGCTAGGACTAGCGGGAGGAACGAGCAGTACTTC

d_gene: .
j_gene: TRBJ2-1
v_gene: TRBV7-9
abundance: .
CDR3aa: CASSLEFGQYNEQFF
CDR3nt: TGTGCCAGCAGCTTAGAATTCGGACAGTACAATGAGCAGTTCTTC

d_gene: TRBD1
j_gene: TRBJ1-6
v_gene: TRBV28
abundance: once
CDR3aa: CASSTSRGANSPLHF
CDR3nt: TGTGCCAGCAGTACCTCCAGGGGGGCTAATTCACCCCTCCACTTT

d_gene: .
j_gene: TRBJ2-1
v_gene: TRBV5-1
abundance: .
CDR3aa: CASSLETQQHLGEQFF
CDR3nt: TGCGCCAGCAGCTTGGAGACTCAACAACACCTTGGAGAGCAGTTCTTC

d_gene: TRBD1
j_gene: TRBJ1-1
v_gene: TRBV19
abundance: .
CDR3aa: CASRRIPGQGDTEAFF
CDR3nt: TGTGCCAGTAGGAGGATCCCGGGACAGGGGGACACTGAAGCTTTCTTT

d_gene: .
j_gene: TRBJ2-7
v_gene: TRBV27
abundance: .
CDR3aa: CASYKGGSSYEQYF
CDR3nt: TGTGCCAGTTACAAAGGGGGGAGCTCCTACGAGCAGTACTTC

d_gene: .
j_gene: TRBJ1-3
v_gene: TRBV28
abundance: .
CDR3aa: CASSGQGQHSGNTIYF
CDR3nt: TGTGCCAGCAGTGGCCAAGGACAGCACTCTGGAAACACCATATATTTT

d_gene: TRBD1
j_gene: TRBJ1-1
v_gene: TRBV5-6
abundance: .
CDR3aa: CASSFQGATEAFF
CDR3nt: TGTGCCAGCAGCTTTCAGGGGGCCACTGAAGCTTTCTTT

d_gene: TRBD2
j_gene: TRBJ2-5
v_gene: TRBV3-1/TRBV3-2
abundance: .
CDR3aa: CASSLLGLGAGETQYF
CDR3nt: TGTGCCAGCAGCCTTCTGGGACTAGGGGCTGGAGAGACCCAGTACTTC

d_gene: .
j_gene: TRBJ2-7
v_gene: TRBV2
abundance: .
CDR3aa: CASSEGFVPAYEQYF
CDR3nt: TGTGCCAGCAGTGAAGGATTCGTCCCAGCCTACGAGCAGTACTTC